This entry concerns a single T cell receptor beta chain. This clone's antigen is unknown. No base qualities exist here, and no much larger clone lies one base off it. The sample is drawn from a study of tumor-infiltrating lymphocytes in primary liver carcinoma (dated by TCRdb to 2017 to 2019). The study in broad terms: Surgical resection was performed in China between November 2015 and early 2016 on about five patients with histopathologically diagnosed primary liver carcinoma. The five patients had tumors staged T1-T3 N0M0, with maximum diameters ranging from roughly 4.2 to 10 cm. Of the five patients, three men and two women aged 30 to 69 years, four had hepatocellular carcinoma and one had combined HCC and intrahepatic cholangiocarcinoma. Samples yielded roughly 3.65 to 7.5 million productive TCRbeta reads; read depth did not differ significantly between tissue types. Across five regions of each liver tumor, along with adjacent normal tissue and blood, the study brought together TCRbeta repertoire sequencing, expression microarrays and whole-exome sequencing. A total of 35 or so specimens from 5 patients went through TCRbeta repertoire sequencing, namely 25 tumor regions, 5 adjacent noncancerous liver tissues and 5 peripheral blood samples. High reproducibility was observed for the technical replicate repertoires, with mean shared-clone rates approximately 0.9 and correlation coefficients above 0.95.

Blood RNA was extracted from unsorted whole blood using TRIzol reagent, and germline DNA was obtained with the DNeasy Blood & Tissue kit. At the time of sampling, the patients had chronic HBV infection and had not received any treatment. Before surgery, approximately 4.3 milliliters of peripheral blood were drawn into K2EDTA tubes. Study-level results and caveats: Since the samples were bulk and unsorted, there was no way to compare CD4+ and CD8+ T cell repertoires. Because sequencing covered only the TCR beta chain and unpaired alpha chains were not captured, true repertoire diversity is likely underestimated. The study included only four or five patients, and the authors note findings should be validated in a larger study. Repertoire overlap was higher between tumor regions (mean about 35%) than tumor-adjacent (approximately 17%) or tumor-blood (approximately 14%) pairs, consistent with antigen-driven expansion. The top 250 clones accounted for a significantly greater share of the repertoire in tumors than in blood (p = 0.039).

The CDR3 measures 13 amino acids from cysteine to phenylalanine. The retained sequence is limited to the CDR3, 39 bases, with the frame set at the first base. V gives up 7 bases and J gives up 3 bases, and the segment between their germline ends measures 12 bases. As encoded in the germline V gene (reference sequence), CDR1 is LNHDA while CDR2 is SQIVND. Using a constant-region primer and ProtoScript II reverse transcriptase, TCRbeta-specific cDNA was reverse-transcribed from 450 to 650 ng total RNA. TCRbeta libraries were built with three nested multiplex PCR rounds, a slightly modified ARM-PCR procedure. Each of the first two PCR rounds ran for nine to eleven cycles and used multiplex TRBV1-TRBV30 forward primers together with a Cbeta reverse primer. Sample barcodes and Illumina adapters were added in a final 25-cycle PCR with Deep VentR polymerase. Before sequencing, amplicons of 200-500 bp were purified from gel using a QIAquick gel extraction kit. The TCRbeta amplicons were sequenced with 250-bp paired-end reads on an Illumina HiSeq 2500. Concerning the study's data processing: Trimmomatic v0.33 was used to quality-trim the reads, and FLASH v1.2.11 was used to merge paired reads so that full CDR3 sequences could be recovered. V, D and J germline segments were assigned to the rearranged TCRbeta sequences by MiGEC v1.2.1b. Clonotype statistics, along with Shannon-Wiener diversity indices, were calculated using VDJtools v1.0.0. Except for diversity analysis, only the 250 most abundant clonotypes of each sample were used in subsequent analyses to reduce sampling bias. The public reads were run again by TCRdb, first through fastp at Q25 and then through MiXCR, and only productive beta chains were kept. A single entry per CDR3 protein holds the most common genes and DNA from its merged rows. These V and J calls are TCRdb output, not the study's own analysis. Within this sample are fewer than 400,000 distinct CDR3 sequences, with roughly two thirds of them counted one time only. The ten largest clones represent roughly 9% of the sample.

The origin of this receptor is a middle-aged man with primary liver carcinoma and hepatitis B virus infection. The sequencing input was peripheral blood. The rearrangement joined TRBV19 to TRBJ1-1; a tentative D call is TRBD1 (5 bases match). The CDR3 has the sequence CASTKDKDTEAFF. Here is the DNA: TGTGCCAGTACTAAGGACAAGGACACTGAAGCTTTCTTT.